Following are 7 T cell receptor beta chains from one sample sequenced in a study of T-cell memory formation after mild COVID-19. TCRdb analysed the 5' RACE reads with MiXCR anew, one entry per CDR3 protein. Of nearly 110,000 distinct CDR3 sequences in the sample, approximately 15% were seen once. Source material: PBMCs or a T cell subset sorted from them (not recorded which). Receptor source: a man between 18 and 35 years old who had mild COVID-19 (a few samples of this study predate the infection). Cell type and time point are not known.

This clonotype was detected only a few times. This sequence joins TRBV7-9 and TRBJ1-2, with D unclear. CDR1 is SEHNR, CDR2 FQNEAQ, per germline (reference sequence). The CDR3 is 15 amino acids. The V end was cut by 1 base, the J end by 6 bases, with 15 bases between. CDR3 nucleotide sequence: TGTGCCAGCAGCTTAGATCCCGGCTATATGGATGGCTACACCTTC. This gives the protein CASSLDPGYMDGYTF. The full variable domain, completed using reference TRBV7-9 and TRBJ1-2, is DTGVSQNPRHKITKRGQNVTFRCDPISEHNRLYWYRQTLGQGPEFLTYFQNEAQLEKSRLLSDRFSAERPKGSFSTLEIQRTEQGDSAMYLCASSLDPGYMDGYTFGSGTRLTVV.

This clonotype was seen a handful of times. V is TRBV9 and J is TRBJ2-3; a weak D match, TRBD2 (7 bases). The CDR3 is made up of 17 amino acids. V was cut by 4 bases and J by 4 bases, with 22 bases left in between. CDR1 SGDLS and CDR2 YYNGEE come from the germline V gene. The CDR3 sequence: CASSKSSRGAGADTQYF. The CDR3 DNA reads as TGTGCCAGCAGCAAATCATCTCGGGGGGCCGGGGCAGATACGCAGTATTTT.

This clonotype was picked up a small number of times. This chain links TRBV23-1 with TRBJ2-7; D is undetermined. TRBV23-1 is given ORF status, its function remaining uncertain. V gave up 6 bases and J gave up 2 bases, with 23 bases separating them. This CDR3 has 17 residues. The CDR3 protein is CASSPTYPESLTYEQYV. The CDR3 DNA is TGCGCCAGCAGCCCCACCTACCCTGAATCTCTTACCTACGAGCAGTACGTC.

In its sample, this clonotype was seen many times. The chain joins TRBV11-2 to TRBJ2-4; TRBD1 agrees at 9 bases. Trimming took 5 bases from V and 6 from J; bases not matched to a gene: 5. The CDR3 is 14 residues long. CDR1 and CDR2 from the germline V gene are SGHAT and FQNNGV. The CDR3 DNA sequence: TGTGCCAGCAGCGAGGGACAGGGATTAAACATTCAGTACTTC. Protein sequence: CASSEGQGLNIQYF.

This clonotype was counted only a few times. CDR3 protein: CASSGTSRHEQYF. In DNA, the CDR3 is TGCGCCAGCAGCGGGACTAGCCGCCACGAGCAGTACTTC. The rearrangement uses TRBV5-1 and TRBJ2-7, with 9 bases aligning to TRBD2. CDR1 and CDR2 from the germline V gene are SGHRS and YFSETQ. The CDR3 runs to 13 residues. J was trimmed by 5 bases and V by 4 bases; bases with no gene match: 4.

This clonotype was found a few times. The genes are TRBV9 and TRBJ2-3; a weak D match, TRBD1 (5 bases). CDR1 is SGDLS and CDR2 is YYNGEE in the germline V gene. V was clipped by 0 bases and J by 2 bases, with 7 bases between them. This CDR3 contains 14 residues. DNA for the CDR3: TGTGCCAGCAGCGTAGGCAGGGACACAGATACGCAGTATTTT. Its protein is CASSVGRDTDTQYF.

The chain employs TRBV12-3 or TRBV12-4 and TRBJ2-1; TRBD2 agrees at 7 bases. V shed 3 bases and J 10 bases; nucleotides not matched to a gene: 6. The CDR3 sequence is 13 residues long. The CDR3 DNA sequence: TGTGCCAGCAGTTTTCCCGGGGGGACGGAGCAGTTCTTC. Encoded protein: CASSFPGGTEQFF.